A selection of T cell receptor beta chains follows, all from one sample in a study of siplizumab effects on memory and regulatory T cells. The table came from immunoSEQ multiplex PCR; TCRdb's copy has only in-frame clones and leaves some out. This repertoire shows approximately 120,000 clones, 92% found once; its top ten account for 0.75%. Sequenced sample: Tregs sorted from blood. Receptors originate from a human donor in good health. Both conserved end residues are part of each CDR3. The order of the fields is D gene, clone size, J gene, V gene, CDR3 DNA, CDR3 protein. The D gene is left open where the match is weak. Expanded clones are given a class, and other clones once, few, many or no size at all.

>NA|NA|TRBJ2-5|TRBV19
TGTGCCAGTAGTACCCTAGGACAGATAGAAGAGACCCAGTACTTC
CASSTLGQIEETQYF
>NA|NA|TRBJ1-3|TRBV5-4
TGTGCCAGCAGCTTGGGGGGGGGCTTCTCTGGAAACACCATATATTTT
CASSLGGGFSGNTIYF
>NA|NA|TRBJ1-3|TRBV6-5
TGTGCCAGCAGTTGGCTTCTCAGCTCTGGAAACACCATATATTTT
CASSWLLSSGNTIYF
>TRBD1|NA|TRBJ2-7|TRBV6-5
TGTGCCAGCAGTTATTCCGGGACAGGGGGCTACGAGCAGTACTTC
CASSYSGTGGYEQYF
>NA|NA|TRBJ2-7|TRBV2
TGTGCCAGCAGCGTGAGACAGAGAACCTACGAGCAGTACTTC
CASSVRQRTYEQYF
>NA|NA|TRBJ1-1|TRBV20-1
TGCAGTGCTCCTCGGGGAAAGTGGGCTTTCTTT
CSAPRGKWAFF
>NA|NA|TRBJ1-2|TRBV7-9
TGTGCCAGCAGCTCATACTCCGGGAGCTCAGGAGGCTACACCTTC
CASSSYSGSSGGYTF
>TRBD1|NA|TRBJ1-2|TRBV27
TGTGCCAGCAGTAGGGATCGGGACAGGGCTAACTATGGCTACACCTTC
CASSRDRDRANYGYTF
>NA|once|TRBJ2-7|TRBV11-2
TGTGCCAGCAGCTTAGTTTTCTACGAGCAGTACTTC
CASSLVFYEQYF
>NA|NA|TRBJ1-1|TRBV18
TGTGCCAGCTCACCACCGGCGAACACTGAAGCTTTCTTT
CASSPPANTEAFF
>TRBD2|NA|TRBJ2-7|TRBV4-2
TGTGCCAGCAGCCAAGATCTAGCGGGGGCCTACGAGCAGTACTTC
CASSQDLAGAYEQYF
>NA|NA|TRBJ2-7|TRBV7-2
TGTGCCAGCAGCTTCCAGGGCCGGGAGCAGTACTTC
CASSFQGREQYF
>TRBD2|NA|TRBJ2-1|TRBV11-1
TGTGCCAGCAGCTGGGGGGCTAGCGGGAGTTTGAATGAGCAGTTCTTC
CASSWGASGSLNEQFF
>NA|NA|TRBJ1-5|TRBV6-1
TGTGCCAGCAGTGAACCGCCAGGGGCGTATCAGCCCCAGCATTTT
CASSEPPGAYQPQHF
>NA|NA|TRBJ2-1|TRBV6-1
TGTGCCAGCAGTGAAGTAGGGCCAGTTCGCGAGCAGTTCTTC
CASSEVGPVREQFF
>TRBD1|once|TRBJ2-5|TRBV7-9
TGTGCCAGCAGCTTATTCGGACAGGGGAGAGAGACCCAGTACTTC
CASSLFGQGRETQYF
>TRBD1|NA|TRBJ1-3|TRBV2
TGTGCCAGCAGTGAACAGGGGGCAAACACCATATATTTT
CASSEQGANTIYF
>NA|once|TRBJ2-1|TRBV15
TGTGCCACCAGCGCCTTAGGGGGGGTTTGGCACAATGAGCAGTTCTTC
CATSALGGVWHNEQFF
>NA|NA|TRBJ1-2|TRBV4-2
TGTGCCAGCAGCCCTGTCCGGGCAGGGGATGGCTACACCTTC
CASSPVRAGDGYTF
>NA|NA|TRBJ1-1|TRBV6-6
TGTGCCAGCAGTTACGTCCTGAACACTGAAGCTTTCTTT
CASSYVLNTEAFF
>TRBD2|NA|TRBJ2-2|TRBV7-8
TGTGCCAGCAGAGGACTAGCGAGTACCGGGGAGCTGTTTTTT
CASRGLASTGELFF
>NA|NA|TRBJ1-2|TRBV19
TGTGCCAGTAGTCCCCTGAGGAGTGGCTACACCTTC
CASSPLRSGYTF
>TRBD2|once|TRBJ2-7|TRBV5-1
TGCGCCAGCAGCTTGACTAGCGGGAGGTACGAGCAGTACTTC
CASSLTSGRYEQYF
>TRBD1|NA|TRBJ2-7|TRBV18
TGTGCCAGCTCACCAGCCCCGGGACAGGCTACCTACGAGCAGTACTTC
CASSPAPGQATYEQYF
>NA|NA|TRBJ2-3|TRBV12-5
TGTGCTAGTGGGCACGATACGCAGTATTTT
CASGHDTQYF
>NA|NA|TRBJ1-1|TRBV11-2
TGTGCCAGCAGCTTTCATAGCCTGAACACTGAAGCTTTCTTT
CASSFHSLNTEAFF
>TRBD2|NA|TRBJ2-5|TRBV7-2
TGTGCCAGCAGCGCTACCCTAGCGGGGATTCTCCAAGAGACCCAGTACTTC
CASSATLAGILQETQYF